This T cell receptor beta chain was captured by sequencing in a study of blood T cell repertoires in COVID-19. Study overall: COVID-19 samples collected from the United States, Italy and Spain covered acute and convalescent phases. The analysed material was cDNA or gDNA that came from T cells, B-cell-depleted T cells, or PBMCs.

How the authors handled the data: Scientists estimated how many nucleated cells there were by amplifying reference gene primers. The table came from immunoSEQ multiplex PCR; TCRdb's copy has only in-frame clones and leaves some out. Clonal size and the V and J genes are those of that table, whereas D and trimming came from the DNA. This sample has 130,000 or so clones, with about four fifths found just once. The clonotype was recovered from a human donor in a cohort sampled during active COVID-19. Material for sequencing was peripheral blood.

CDR3 coding DNA: TGTGCCAGCAGCTTAGAGGGGCCAGATACGCAGTATTTT. This sequence encodes CASSLEGPDTQYF. The chain recombines TRBV11-3 with TRBJ2-3; tentatively, D is TRBD1 (5 bases). This CDR3 has 13 residues. Deletions cut 0 bases from V and 4 bases from J, with 5 bases between. Germline V gene data show CDR1 as SGHNT and CDR2 as YENEEA.